These T cell receptor beta chains were read from a single sample in a study of chemoradiotherapy in HPV16-positive cancers. The protocol was immunoSEQ multiplex PCR, while the TCRdb copy is restricted to in-frame clones and leaves out a portion. The sample has 30,000 to 35,000 clones, just under 80% seen once; the top ten hold 3.5% to 4%. The sequencing here drew on blood, taken from a patient who underwent chemoradiotherapy. Receptors originate from a human donor with HPV-associated anogenital cancer. CDR3s include the opening cysteine and the closing phenylalanine or tryptophan. A D gene is named only where the DNA matches it firmly. Some rows mark clone size as missing; the rest say once, few, many or name a class of expanded clone.

once	NA	TRBV28	TRBJ1-1	TGTGCCAGCAGTAGGGGGTTCGGAAACACTGAAGCTTTCTTT	CASSRGFGNTEAFF
NA	NA	TRBV7-9	TRBJ1-1	TGTGCCAGCAGCAGGGGAGGGGTGAACACTGAAGCTTTCTTT	CASSRGGVNTEAFF
NA	NA	TRBV7-9	TRBJ2-3	TGTGCCAGCAGCTACGTCCGGGGCAGGGTAGTCACAGATACGCAGTATTTT	CASSYVRGRVVTDTQYF
once	NA	TRBV19	TRBJ2-5	TGTGCCAGTAGATCGGAACAGGGTCGAGAGACCCAGTACTTC	CASRSEQGRETQYF
NA	TRBD1	TRBV7-2	TRBJ2-1	TGTGCCAGCAGCACCAAACAGGGGGCCAACTACAATGAGCAGTTCTTC	CASSTKQGANYNEQFF
NA	NA	TRBV7-2	TRBJ2-5	TGTGCCAGCAGCTCCGTCCCCTTGGGTCAAGAGACCCAGTACTTC	CASSSVPLGQETQYF
NA	NA	TRBV4-1	TRBJ1-2	TGCGCCAGCAGCCAAGATGAAGGGATTAGTAGGAGGAATGGCTACACCTTC	CASSQDEGISRRNGYTF
NA	TRBD1	TRBV19	TRBJ2-5	TGTGCCAGTAGTATAGAAGGGGGACAGCTCCAGGAGACCCAGTACTTC	CASSIEGGQLQETQYF
NA	TRBD2	TRBV7-2	TRBJ2-7	TGTGCCAGCAGCTTCAGCGGGAGGCAGTACTTC	CASSFSGRQYF
NA	NA	TRBV7-3	TRBJ2-2	TGTGCCAGCAGCTTATGGGCTTCCCGCGGCACCGGGGAGCTGTTTTTT	CASSLWASRGTGELFF
NA	TRBD1	TRBV6-4	TRBJ1-1	TGTGCCAGCATCGACGGGGACAGGGTAAACACTGAAGCTTTCTTT	CASIDGDRVNTEAFF
NA	NA	TRBV2	TRBJ1-4	TGTGCCAGCAGTGAAGAGGCAGCAACTAATGAAAAACTGTTTTTT	CASSEEAATNEKLFF
NA	TRBD2	TRBV19	TRBJ2-5	TGTGCCAGTAGTATCTCCGGGGGGGACCAAGAGACCCAGTACTTC	CASSISGGDQETQYF
NA	NA	TRBV7-8	TRBJ1-3	TGTGCCAGCAGCCCCATTGGGGACACCATATATTTT	CASSPIGDTIYF
NA	NA	TRBV5-8	TRBJ2-3	TGTGCCAGCAGCTTGAATAGCGACACAGATACGCAGTATTTT	CASSLNSDTDTQYF
NA	TRBD2	TRBV4-1	TRBJ2-5	TGCGCCAGCAGCCCCGGACTAGCGGGGGTCCAAGAGACCCAGTACTTC	CASSPGLAGVQETQYF
medium-sized	NA	TRBV4-1	TRBJ1-5	TGCGCCAGCAGCCAACGGGAAAATAGCAATCAGCCCCAGCATTTT	CASSQRENSNQPQHF
NA	NA	TRBV28	TRBJ2-6	TGTGCCAGCAGGCACCCAACCTCTGGGGCCAACGTCCTGACTTTC	CASRHPTSGANVLTF